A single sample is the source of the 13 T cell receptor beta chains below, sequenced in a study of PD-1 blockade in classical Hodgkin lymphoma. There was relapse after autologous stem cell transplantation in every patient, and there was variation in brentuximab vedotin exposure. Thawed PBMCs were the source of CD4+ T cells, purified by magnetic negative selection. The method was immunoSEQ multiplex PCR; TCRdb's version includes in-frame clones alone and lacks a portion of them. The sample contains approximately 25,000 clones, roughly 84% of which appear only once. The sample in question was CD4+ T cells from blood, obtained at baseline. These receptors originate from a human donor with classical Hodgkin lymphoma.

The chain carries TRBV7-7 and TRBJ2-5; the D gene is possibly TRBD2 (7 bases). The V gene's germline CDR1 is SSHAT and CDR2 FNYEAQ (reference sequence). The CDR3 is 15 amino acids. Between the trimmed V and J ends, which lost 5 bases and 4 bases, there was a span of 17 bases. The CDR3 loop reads CASSLGGARGETQYF. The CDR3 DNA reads TGTGCCAGCAGCCTAGGGGGGGCGAGGGGAGAGACCCAGTACTTC.

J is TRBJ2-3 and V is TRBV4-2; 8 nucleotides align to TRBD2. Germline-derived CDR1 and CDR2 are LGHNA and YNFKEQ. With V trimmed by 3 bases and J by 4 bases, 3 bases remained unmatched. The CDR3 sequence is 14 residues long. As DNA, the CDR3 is TGTGCCAGCAGCCAGAGCGGGGGAGCAGATACGCAGTATTTT. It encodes CASSQSGGADTQYF.

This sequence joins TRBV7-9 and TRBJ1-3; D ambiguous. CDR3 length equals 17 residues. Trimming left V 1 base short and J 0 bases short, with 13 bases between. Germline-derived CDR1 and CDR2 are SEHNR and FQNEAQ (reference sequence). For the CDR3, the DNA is TGTGCCAGCAGCTTAGGGATAAGTGGGCTCTCTGGAAACACCATATATTTT. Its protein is CASSLGISGLSGNTIYF. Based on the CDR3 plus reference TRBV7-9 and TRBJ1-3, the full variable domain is DTGVSQNPRHKITKRGQNVTFRCDPISEHNRLYWYRQTLGQGPEFLTYFQNEAQLEKSRLLSDRFSAERPKGSFSTLEIQRTEQGDSAMYLCASSLGISGLSGNTIYFGEGSWLTVV.

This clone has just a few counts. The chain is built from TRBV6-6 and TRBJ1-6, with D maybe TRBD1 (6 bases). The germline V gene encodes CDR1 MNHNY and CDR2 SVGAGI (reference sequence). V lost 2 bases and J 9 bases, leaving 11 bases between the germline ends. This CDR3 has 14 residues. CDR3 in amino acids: CASSYRGISSPLHF. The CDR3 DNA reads TGTGCCAGCAGTTACAGGGGGATTTCTTCACCCCTCCACTTT.

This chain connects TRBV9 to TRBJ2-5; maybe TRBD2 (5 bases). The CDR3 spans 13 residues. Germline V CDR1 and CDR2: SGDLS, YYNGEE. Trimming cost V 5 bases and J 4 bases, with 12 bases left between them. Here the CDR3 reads CASSERDRETQYF. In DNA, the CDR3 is TGTGCCAGCAGTGAGAGGGATCGAGAGACCCAGTACTTC. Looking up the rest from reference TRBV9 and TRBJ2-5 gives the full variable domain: DSGVTQTPKHLITATGQRVTLRCSPRSGDLSVYWYQQSLDQGLQFLIQYYNGEERAKGNILERFSAQQFPDLHSELNLSSLELGDSALYFCASSERDRETQYFGPGTRLLVL.

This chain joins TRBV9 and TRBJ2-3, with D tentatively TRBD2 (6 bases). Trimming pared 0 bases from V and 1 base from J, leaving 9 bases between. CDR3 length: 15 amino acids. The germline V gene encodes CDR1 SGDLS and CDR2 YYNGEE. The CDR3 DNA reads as TGTGCCAGCAGCGTAGCCCCGGGGGGCACAGATACGCAGTATTTT. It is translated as CASSVAPGGTDTQYF.

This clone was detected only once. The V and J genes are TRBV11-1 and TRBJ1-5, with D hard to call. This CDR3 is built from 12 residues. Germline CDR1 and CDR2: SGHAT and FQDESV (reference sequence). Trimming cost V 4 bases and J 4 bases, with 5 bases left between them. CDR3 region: CASSYENQPQHF. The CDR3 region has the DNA TGTGCCAGCAGCTACGAAAATCAGCCCCAGCATTTT.

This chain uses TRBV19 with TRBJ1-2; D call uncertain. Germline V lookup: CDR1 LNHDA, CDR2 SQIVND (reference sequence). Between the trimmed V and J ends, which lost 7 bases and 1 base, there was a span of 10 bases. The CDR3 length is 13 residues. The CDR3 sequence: CASNRNSNYGYTF. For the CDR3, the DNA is TGTGCCAGTAACCGGAACAGTAACTATGGCTACACCTTC.

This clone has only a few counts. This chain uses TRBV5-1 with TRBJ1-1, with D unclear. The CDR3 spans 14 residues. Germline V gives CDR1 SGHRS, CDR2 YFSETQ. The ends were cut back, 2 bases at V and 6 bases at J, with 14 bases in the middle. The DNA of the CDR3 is TGCGCCAGCAGCTTAGGATTCGGACCCCCTGAAGCTTTCTTT. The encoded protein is CASSLGFGPPEAFF.

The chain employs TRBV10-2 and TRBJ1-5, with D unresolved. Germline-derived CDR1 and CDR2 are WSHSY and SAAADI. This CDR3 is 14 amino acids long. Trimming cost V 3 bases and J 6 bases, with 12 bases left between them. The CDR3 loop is CASSEPGEGQPQHF. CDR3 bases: TGCGCCAGCAGTGAACCGGGAGAGGGTCAGCCCCAGCATTTT.

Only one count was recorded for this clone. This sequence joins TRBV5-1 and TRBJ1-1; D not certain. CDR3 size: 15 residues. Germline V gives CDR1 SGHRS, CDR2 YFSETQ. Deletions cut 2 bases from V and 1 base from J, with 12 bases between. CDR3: CASSFIPMGNTEAFF. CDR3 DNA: TGCGCCAGCAGCTTTATACCGATGGGGAACACTGAAGCTTTCTTT.

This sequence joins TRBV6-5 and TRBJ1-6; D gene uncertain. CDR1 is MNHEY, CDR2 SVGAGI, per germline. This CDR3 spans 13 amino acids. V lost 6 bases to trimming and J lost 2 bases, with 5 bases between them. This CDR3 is CASRAAYNSPLHF. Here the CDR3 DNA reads TGTGCCAGCAGAGCAGCCTATAATTCACCCCTCCACTTT.

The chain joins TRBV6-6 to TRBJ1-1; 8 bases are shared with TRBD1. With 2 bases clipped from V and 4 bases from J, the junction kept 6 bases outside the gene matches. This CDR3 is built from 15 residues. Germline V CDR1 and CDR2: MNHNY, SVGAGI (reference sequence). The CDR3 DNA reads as TGTGCCAGCAGTTACCCGACAGGGGCAAGCACTGAAGCTTTCTTT. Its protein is CASSYPTGASTEAFF.